This T cell receptor (beta chain) was identified in a study of blood T cells in healthy people across ages. Looked up from germline, CDR1 is SGHVS and CDR2 is FNYEAQ. The CDR3 runs to 15 residues. It was with a sample-barcoded 5' primer and a J-beta primer mix that a second PCR of roughly 7 to 12 cycles was run. TCRdb redid the calling of the 5' RACE reads with MiXCR, one entry per CDR3 protein. The table has hundreds of thousands of distinct CDR3 sequences, around a quarter seen once. Total RNA extraction produced at least 5 micrograms (per sample) for the study. The same data also contributed to another study, on T cells of mothers and their children.

The TCR sequence derives from a boy between 2 and 10 years old in good health. The chain has TRBV7-6 and TRBJ2-5, with D perhaps TRBD1 (5 bases). The closer fit of TRBJ2-1 to the DNA end suggests the J call may be wrong. Sequenced sample: blood. The CDR3 DNA sequence: TGTGCCAGCAGCTTAATGCGCAGGGAAGGCAATGAGCAGTTCTTC. Protein product: CASSLMRREGNEQFF.